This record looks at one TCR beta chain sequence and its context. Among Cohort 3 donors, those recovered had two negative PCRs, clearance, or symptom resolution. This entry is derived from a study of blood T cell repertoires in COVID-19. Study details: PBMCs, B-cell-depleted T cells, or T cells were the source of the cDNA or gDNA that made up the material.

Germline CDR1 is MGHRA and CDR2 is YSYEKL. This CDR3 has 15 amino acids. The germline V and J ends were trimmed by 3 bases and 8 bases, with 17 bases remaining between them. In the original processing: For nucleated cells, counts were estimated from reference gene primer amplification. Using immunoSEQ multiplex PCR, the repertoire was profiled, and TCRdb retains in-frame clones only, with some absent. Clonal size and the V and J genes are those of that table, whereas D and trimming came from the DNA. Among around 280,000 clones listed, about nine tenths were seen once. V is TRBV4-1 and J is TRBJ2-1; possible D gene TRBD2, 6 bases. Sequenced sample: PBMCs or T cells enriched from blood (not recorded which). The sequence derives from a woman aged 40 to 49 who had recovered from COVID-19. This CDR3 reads CASSHPLAAPHEQFF. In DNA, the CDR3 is TGCGCCAGCAGCCACCCACTAGCCGCCCCCCATGAGCAGTTCTTC.